This entry is about one T cell receptor beta chain. Its antigen remains undetermined. Within one base of it there is no much larger clone, and no base qualities were kept. These data are taken from a study of cytomegalovirus exposure and HLA in healthy donors (dated by TCRdb to 2015 to 2018). Regarding the complete study: The roughly 670 repertoires of the first cohort and the 120 or so validation repertoires were produced on the same platform, according to a later analysis. The study aimed to test whether signatures of past pathogen exposure could be identified by cataloging public T cell receptors. Besides the first cohort of 500 to 700 subjects, a separate validation cohort made up of roughly 120 different subjects was used. The study combined high-throughput TCR immunosequencing, statistical association of individual TCRs with disease status, and machine learning to predict cytomegalovirus infection status. Overall study results and their limits: Subsequent analysis determined that TCRs grouped into clusters in the first cohort also showed a tendency toward co-occurrence across the 130 or so validation repertoires, and 94% of cluster scores exceeded 0. In vitro tests confirmed that three of the cytomegalovirus-associated TCR beta chains recognize cytomegalovirus antigens. Most TCR sequences were observed very rarely across donors, whereas some public TCRs were present in many individuals. A total of about 180 TCR beta chains were listed by the study as associated with cytomegalovirus. According to the authors, the approach could potentially be generalized to other disease states and immunological phenotypes. A later analysis had no HLA typing for the validation cohort, so co-occurrence there was scored across all 130 or so repertoires. The classifier was reported to diagnose cytomegalovirus status with high specificity and sensitivity in both the original cohort and the validation cohort.

Donors formed part of the validation cohort, which comprised fewer than 150 subjects and was distinct from the first cohort of over 500 subjects. Library generation was performed with the immunoSEQ multiplex PCR assay. In the authors' own workflow: A statistical classification framework was built to diagnose cytomegalovirus status from the catalog of TCR beta chain sequences. TCRdb carries this immuneACCESS record with in-frame sequences only. Its versions omit some clonotypes, under half of them owing to an unresolved V gene in the studies checked, with the rest unexplained. That table furnishes V, J and clone size, whereas the DNA furnished D and trimming. This sample gives more than 250,000 clones in total; approximately 90% of them show up just once. The ten largest account for around 0.8% of the sample. V loses 6 bases of germline sequence and J loses 9 bases, and the interval between the two ends is 12 bases. CDR1 and CDR2 were assigned from the germline V gene as KGHSH and LQKENI. The CDR3 holds 12 amino acids from the cysteine to the phenylalanine. The entry retains the CDR3 DNA only, 36 bases that are in frame from base 1.

Sequencing was carried out using PBMCs. This TCR came from a young woman in good health and CMV-seronegative. The rearrangement joined TRBV18 to TRBJ2-1; the D gene is perhaps TRBD2, on 5 matching bases. The CDR3 is CASSRVGSEQFF. The nucleotides are TGTGCCAGCTCCCGGGTGGGGAGTGAGCAGTTCTTC.